The source of this T cell receptor (beta chain) is a study of control samples from healthy donors and cancer patients. Clones were read by immunoSEQ multiplex PCR, and TCRdb kept only the in-frame ones, dropping some. The sample shows about 130,000 clones, roughly 90% of them seen only once. This CDR3 spans 12 amino acids. A note on this clone: One end of the junction does not line up with germline, which may come from a read error.

The origin of this receptor is a man aged 50-60 years in good health. The chain employs TRBV12-3 or TRBV12-4 and TRBJ2-1; a possible D gene is TRBD1 (6 bases). Sequencing was carried out using blood. The CDR3 sequence is CASNLQGPEQFF. In DNA, the CDR3 is TGTGCCAGCAATTTACAGGGCCCTGAGCAGTTCTTC.